This TCR beta chain was sequenced for a study of control samples from healthy donors and cancer patients (dated by TCRdb to the early 2020s). CDR1 SGHDN and CDR2 FVKESK were looked up in the germline V gene. Cut back by 0 bases and 8 bases, the V and J ends lie 14 bases apart. Spanning cysteine to phenylalanine, the CDR3 consists of 15 amino acids. Just CDR3 DNA is preserved here, 45 bases in frame from base 1. This clone was counted a few times. The antigen it binds to is not known. Base qualities are not at hand, and no much larger clone is one base apart. The library was generated by the immunoSEQ multiplex PCR assay. What TCRdb holds here is the immuneACCESS table cut down to in-frame rearrangements. Part of the clones is not present; checked against another copy, under half of the missing clones reflect an unresolved V gene, and the others are unexplained. The sample table contains under 150,000 clones; only one count was recorded for roughly 91% of them. 8% to 9% of the sample rests with the top ten.

Sequencing used blood. The clonotype comes from a middle-aged man in good health. The V gene is TRBV14 and the J gene is TRBJ2-1; no D segment can be confidently identified. The DNA is TGTGCCAGCAGCCAAGATCGCTTATACGGGTATGAGCAGTTCTTC. It translates as CASSQDRLYGYEQFF.